This T cell receptor (beta chain) was captured by sequencing in a study of T cells in women clearing cervical HPV infection. Study-level information: Only a few women had HLA typing results available.

Generated by immunoSEQ multiplex PCR, the TCRdb table keeps only in-frame clones and is missing some. This repertoire includes tens of thousands of clones. All donors had a single incident cervical HPV16 infection, not prevalent. The V gene end was trimmed by 1 base and the J gene end by 6 bases; junction bases not matched to a gene: 0. This CDR3 region has 13 residues. The germline CDR1 and CDR2 sequences are SGHAT and FQDESV (reference sequence). As regards this clone: The sequence runs out 3 residues before the end of the CDR3; the remainder is reconstructed from the germline J gene.

This sequence was found in a woman aged 18 to 75 with a cervical HPV16 infection that either progressed to CIN3+ or cleared (not recorded which). The sequenced material came from blood buffy coat. The chain uses TRBV11-1 and TRBJ2-7; 10 bases map to TRBD1. The CDR3 protein is CASSLGTGGEQYF. Partial CDR3 DNA: TGTGCCAGCAGCTTAGGGACAGGGGGCGAG.